This T cell receptor (beta chain) was obtained from a study of PD-1 blockade in classical Hodgkin lymphoma. Relapse was seen in all patients after autologous stem cell transplantation, and brentuximab vedotin exposure was variable. Study conclusions and caveats: TCR diversity rose significantly by C4D1 in CD4+ but not CD8+ cells. Causes of the repertoire differences remain undefined, possibly disease activity or prior therapy. Similar baseline diversity was found in complete responders and newly diagnosed patients. It was reported that newly diagnosed patients had less baseline TCR diversity than healthy donors.

Clones were sequenced by immunoSEQ multiplex PCR, and TCRdb holds only the in-frame ones, with some missing. The sample holds approximately 4,500 clones; 60% to 75% are singletons and the top ten take 51%. Worth noting for this clone: The antigen remains undetermined.

The sample in question was peripheral blood mononuclear cells (PBMCs), obtained at baseline. The TCR originated in a human donor with classical Hodgkin lymphoma.

The CDR3 spells CATSPDLPNEQFF. In DNA, the CDR3 is TGTGCCACCAGCCCAGATCTTCCCAATGAGCAGTTCTTC. The rearrangement joins TRBV15 to TRBJ2-1; D unclear. V was clipped by 5 bases and J by 6 bases, with 11 bases between them. The V gene's germline CDR1 is LNHNV and CDR2 YYDKDF (reference sequence). The CDR3 runs 13 residues.